One sample yielded the 16 T cell receptor beta chains listed below, sequenced in a study of Graves' ophthalmopathy and Graves' hyperthyroidism (dated by TCRdb to the late 2010s). Instrument used: Illumina HiSeq 2000. For repertoire sequencing, TCR beta CDR3 regions were amplified from RNA transcripts. The first round of RT-PCR was done with HTBI primers and the Qiagen OneStep RT-PCR kit, and was followed by a second round of multiplex PCR, then size selection and purification. In TCRdb, the public reads were trimmed at Q25 with fastp and aligned with MiXCR, with productive beta chains retained. Each record represents a unique CDR3 protein, reported with the most common genes and DNA among its rows. The sample records over a million distinct CDR3 sequences, around a third of which are singletons. Of the sample, 11% falls within the top ten clones. The sample taken for sequencing was peripheral blood or thyroid tissue (not recorded which). Every receptor here comes from an adult man with Graves' hyperthyroidism.

The table lists this clonotype with many counts. The chain carries TRBV7-2 and TRBJ1-6; 8 bases match TRBD1. The CDR3 is 17 residues long. The ends lost 3 bases at V and 7 bases at J; junction bases unmatched: 11. Germline assignment: CDR1 SGHTA and CDR2 FQGNSA. In DNA form, the CDR3 reads TGTGCCAGCAGCTTCCCCGACAGGGGAGTAGGGAATTCACCCCTCCACTTT. Encoded protein: CASSFPDRGVGNSPLHF.

This clonotype was counted only a few times. This rearrangement joins TRBV7-9 to TRBJ2-3; 14 bases fit TRBD2. This CDR3 region has 16 residues. In germline, CDR1 is SEHNR, CDR2 FQNEAQ (reference sequence). The V and J ends lost 4 bases and 5 bases, in that order; junction bases with no gene match: 5. CDR3 bases: TGTGCCAGCAGCTCCCGACTAGCGGGGGGGCTAGATACGCAGTATTTT. Residues: CASSSRLAGGLDTQYF. The variable domain in full, completed from reference TRBV7-9 and TRBJ2-3, reads DTGVSQNPRHKITKRGQNVTFRCDPISEHNRLYWYRQTLGQGPEFLTYFQNEAQLEKSRLLSDRFSAERPKGSFSTLEIQRTEQGDSAMYLCASSSRLAGGLDTQYFGPGTRLTVL.

This clonotype showed up just once. Relative to the germline gene, one junction end is altered; a read error may explain this. The V gene is TRBV2, the J gene TRBJ1-5, with D uncertain. The CDR3 extends over 15 amino acids. Germline lookup yields CDR1 SNHLY and CDR2 FYNNEI. The CDR3 spells CASSSWTSGRQTQHF. DNA for the CDR3: TGTGCCAGCAGCAGTTGGACTAGCGGGCGTCAGACCCAGCATTTT.

This clonotype was observed once. The CDR3 coding sequence is TGTGCCAGCAGTGAAGGGACAGGGGTGGATCAGCCCCAGCATTTT. Translating gives CASSEGTGVDQPQHF. The chain couples TRBV2 to TRBJ1-5; 9 bases map to TRBD1. Germline values: CDR1 SNHLY, CDR2 FYNNEI. With V trimmed by 1 base and J by 5 bases, 3 bases remained unmatched. The CDR3 is 15 amino acids.

The V gene is TRBV20-1, the J gene TRBJ1-2; D uncertain. Germline V lookup: CDR1 DFQATT, CDR2 SNEGSKA (reference sequence). Trimming pared 0 bases from V and 5 bases from J, leaving 13 bases between. The CDR3 is 14 residues long. In DNA form, the CDR3 reads TGCAGTGCTAGAGATCTCGTGACGGTGTATGGCTACACCTTC. Its protein is CSARDLVTVYGYTF.

The chain is built from TRBV7-9 and TRBJ2-5; 8 bases are a match to TRBD2. Trimming took 4 bases from V and 5 from J; bases not matched to a gene: 9. Germline lookup yields CDR1 SEHNR and CDR2 FQNEAQ (reference sequence). The CDR3 consists of 15 residues. The CDR3 reads CASSYPGLAGETQYF. The CDR3 nucleotides read TGTGCCAGCAGCTACCCCGGACTAGCCGGGGAGACCCAGTACTTC. Supplemented by reference TRBV7-9 and TRBJ2-5, the full variable domain reads DTGVSQNPRHKITKRGQNVTFRCDPISEHNRLYWYRQTLGQGPEFLTYFQNEAQLEKSRLLSDRFSAERPKGSFSTLEIQRTEQGDSAMYLCASSYPGLAGETQYFGPGTRLLVL.

Turning to this clonotype: A junction boundary mismatches the germline segment, possibly from a read error. The J gene is TRBJ1-6, the V gene TRBV14; D call uncertain. Germline V gene lookup returns CDR1 SGHDN and CDR2 FVKESK. CDR3 length: 15 residues. CDR3: CASSPPGNNNSLLHF. In DNA, the CDR3 is TGTGCCAGCAGTCCTCCGGGAAACAATAATTCACTCCTCCACTTT.

This clonotype was seen at least ten times. The chain recombines TRBV7-6 with TRBJ1-3; D gene uncertain. Germline V lookup: CDR1 SGHVS, CDR2 FNYEAQ. Trimming pared 5 bases from V and 0 bases from J, leaving 8 bases between. This CDR3 has 14 residues. The DNA of the CDR3 is TGTGCCAGCAGCGCGGACGGCTCTGGAAACACCATATATTTT. Its protein is CASSADGSGNTIYF.

V and J are TRBV11-2 and TRBJ1-5; TRBD1 is a possible D gene (5 bases). The CDR3 runs 15 residues. The germline V and J ends were trimmed by 1 base and 11 bases, with 18 bases remaining between them. Germline assignment: CDR1 SGHAT and CDR2 FQNNGV. The CDR3 nucleotides are TGTGCCAGCAGCTTAGTGGGGGGGACGGGAGAGACCCAGCATTTT. Its translation: CASSLVGGTGETQHF.

Ten or more counts support this clonotype. The CDR3 DNA sequence: TGTGCCAGTAGTATAACGACAGACTCCTACGAGCAGTACTTC. As protein: CASSITTDSYEQYF. This chain links TRBV19 with TRBJ2-7; possible D gene TRBD1, 5 bases. Trimming took off 2 bases at V and 0 bases at J, with 8 bases between the two ends. Germline values: CDR1 LNHDA, CDR2 SQIVND (reference sequence). This CDR3 region has 14 residues.

On this clonotype itself: The conserved closing phenylalanine or tryptophan is absent in this CDR3, likely reflecting a read error. The DNA is left out, because the CDR3 cannot be placed on it with certainty; the CDR3 is given as TCRdb lists it. The chain uses TRBV5-1 and TRBJ1-4. From its first to its last residue, the CDR3 has 8 amino acids. Germline CDR1 and CDR2: SGHRS and YFSETQ. The CDR3 region is CASSSGQL.

This clonotype occurred a few times. The chain joins TRBV12-3 or TRBV12-4 to TRBJ1-5; D unclear. The CDR3 loop spans 13 amino acids. V gave up 5 bases and J gave up 12 bases, with 17 bases separating them. The CDR3 DNA reads TGTGCCAGCAGTAAGCAGTTCCAGGAGATCCAGCATTTT. It specifies CASSKQFQEIQHF.

The sample holds many counts of this clonotype. The V call is TRBV5-6, the J call TRBJ2-5; 8 bases map to TRBD1. This CDR3 has 16 amino acids. V trimming: 0 bases; J trimming: 5 bases; junction bases outside the gene matches: 9. CDR1 SGHDT and CDR2 YYEEEE come from the germline V gene. The CDR3 nucleotides are TGTGCCAGCAGCTTGGCGGACAGGGCAAATCGGGAGACCCAGTACTTC. Its protein product is CASSLADRANRETQYF.

This clonotype was counted a few times. The V gene is TRBV10-3, the J gene TRBJ2-5, with TRBD1 identical over 10 bases. Per the germline V gene, CDR1 is ENHRY and CDR2 is SYGVKD. The CDR3 is 15 residues long. Trimming cost V 4 bases and J 9 bases; bases outside gene matches: 11. The CDR3 sequence is CAISGSTGGNQPQYF. CDR3 coding DNA: TGTGCCATCAGTGGATCGACAGGGGGCAACCAGCCCCAGTACTTC.

This clonotype has ten or more counts. The chain is built from TRBV20-1 and TRBJ2-7; 9 bases line up with TRBD1. This CDR3 has 13 residues. CDR1 is DFQATT and CDR2 is SNEGSKA in the germline V gene (reference sequence). V was pared by 2 bases and J by 3 bases, with 2 bases of the junction left unmatched. The chain's CDR3 is CSARTGGIYEQYF. CDR3 nucleotides: TGCAGTGCTAGAACAGGGGGCATCTACGAGCAGTACTTC.

J is TRBJ1-5 and V is TRBV29-1; TRBD1 matches 9 bases. Trimming cost V 5 bases and J 7 bases; bases outside gene matches: 12. CDR1 and CDR2 (germline): SQVTM, ANQGSEA. The CDR3 length is 15 residues. CDR3 region: CSVRPGQGITQPQHF. The CDR3 coding sequence is TGCAGCGTTCGCCCTGGACAGGGGATCACGCAGCCCCAGCATTTT.